This TCR beta chain was sequenced for a study of cytomegalovirus exposure and HLA in healthy donors (dated by TCRdb to about 2017). As for the study more broadly: An earlier analysis of 587 of the donors reported approximately 300 Gb of sequence data and 95 million to 130 million unique TCR beta sequences obtained from about 179 million T cells. Donor age, sex, ethnicity and CMV serostatus were collected together with the repertoire data. The later analysis used no new phenotypic data to find candidate immune exposures, relying instead on TCR beta sequences and their occurrence across donors. Class I and class II HLA loci were covered by the typing at four-digit resolution. Typing coverage differed by locus: A, B, C, DRB1 and DQB1 were typed in about 629-640 donors, DQA1 in roughly 510, DPA1 in roughly 590, and DPB1 in 472. The aim of the study was to test whether cataloging public T cell receptors could identify signatures of past pathogen exposure. Four to six DR-DQ haplotypes were handled as single units for association and clustering, since linkage in the cohort was strong. All discovery cohort repertoires had been generated using a single sequencing platform. Among roughly 370 genotyped donors of the cohort, an average of approximately 250,000 unique TCR beta nucleotide sequences were sequenced per donor, roughly 20% of them non-productive. Using immunosequencing, the study profiled T cell repertoires from about 610 subjects and related those repertoires to cytomegalovirus serostatus. Genome-wide SNP genotypes for about three fifths of the 666 donors were used in a later genetic analysis, which treated that subset as a discovery cohort. The genetic ancestry cluster associated with self-reported Caucasian donors included 80% to 90% of the 398 genotyped donors. Roughly 300 gigabases of sequencing data and tens of millions of unique TCR sequences were included in an early release covering roughly 700 HLA-typed donors. In a later analysis, previously published TCR beta repertoires from several hundred donors were re-analyzed and high-resolution HLA genotyping was added so that TCR occurrence patterns could be studied. Besides the first cohort of 666 subjects, a separate validation cohort made up of 120 different subjects was used. The study combined high-throughput TCR immunosequencing, statistical association of individual TCRs with disease status, and machine learning to predict cytomegalovirus infection status. To decide whether each TCR beta V gene segment behaved as functional or pseudogenic, an earlier analysis of approximately 600 of the donors relied on high-throughput TCR beta sequencing. Results and caveats for the whole study, not just this receptor: A total of some 180 TCR beta chains were listed by the study as associated with cytomegalovirus. Because HLA typing was missing for some donors at each locus, association tests included only the typed subset. A cluster of highly shared sequence variants was judged likely to be a technical artifact of the sequencing pipeline. A later genetic analysis associated a missense DCLRE1C variant with V-gene and J-gene trimming of TCR beta chains, and an independent cohort replicated the association. In a later analysis, HLA-associated TCR beta chains showed more clonal expansion and lower generation probabilities than non-associated chains that were equally common. This cohort had only TCR beta chains sequenced, and the lack of alpha or paired-chain data limited which features could be detected. In a later analysis, most CMV-associated TCR beta chains were found to appear HLA-restricted, with HLA associations seemingly driven largely by CMV exposure. In a later analysis, the rate of TCR association differed among HLA loci, with DRB1 alleles having the most associated TCRs and HLA-C alleles having the fewest. The authors suggested that the approach could potentially be generalized to other disease states and immunological phenotypes. For the cohort, immune exposure information was limited to CMV serostatus. Cytomegalovirus status was reported to be diagnosed by the classifier with high specificity and sensitivity in both the original and validation cohorts. Roughly uniform sequencing depth across donors was assumed in presence/absence analyses, although this assumption may not hold. A further reported finding was that TCR beta sequences accurately predicted the HLA-A and HLA-B alleles for most subjects in the first cohort. A later analysis associated about 17,000 TCR beta sequences with specific HLA alleles at a false discovery rate of 0.05. Several of the top co-occurrence clusters appeared to be linked to parvovirus B19, influenza, CMV and Epstein-Barr virus, according to a later analysis. Strong co-occurrence of HLA alleles, especially DR and DQ, made assigning TCR associations to individual alleles difficult. According to a later genetic analysis, donors in an Asian-associated ancestry cluster had fewer N-insertions in productive TCRs than the approximately 710-donor mean. Some IMGT-functional V segments, including TRBV6-2 and TRBV6-3, could not be distinguished by the 87-base-pair reads and were therefore excluded. A few of the identified cytomegalovirus-associated TCR beta chains were confirmed in vitro to be specific for cytomegalovirus antigens. Across donors, most TCR sequences were observed very rarely, whereas some public TCRs were present in many individuals. Broadly in line with IMGT annotations, most TCR beta V segments showed up in productive rearrangements about 87% or about 30% of the time in an earlier analysis of several hundred of the donors. Linkage disequilibrium might explain the correlated functional status among segregating V segments, but an unknown experimental factor could not be ruled out. Because counts were too low, more than 15 rarely observed V segments, including chromosome 9 orphons, were left out of the earlier analysis of about 620 of the donors.

In total, around 600 healthy bone marrow donors made up the cohort. Cohort members were all nominally healthy when sampled, although unrecorded immune exposures were likely present. The donor tested CMV seronegative and was one of the 352 seronegative cohort members. Each donor provided a peripheral blood sample, and peripheral blood mononuclear cells were used for TCR beta sequencing. The Qiagen DNeasy Blood Extraction Kit was used to extract genomic DNA from the blood cell samples. The CDR3 has 16 amino acids, counting the end cysteine and phenylalanine. Only CDR3 DNA remains: 48 bases, in frame from the first base. The V and J ends are trimmed by 2 bases and 5 bases, leaving 15 bases between them. Via the germline V gene (reference sequence), CDR1 is MNHEY and CDR2 SMNVEV. Libraries came from the immunoSEQ multiplex PCR assay. For the multiplex PCR, a mixture combining 60 forward primers for TCR Vbeta segments and 13 reverse primers for TCR Jbeta segments was used. The CDR3 region of rearranged TCR beta genes was amplified from genomic DNA by a multiplex PCR assay. The amplified TCR beta libraries were sequenced on the Illumina HiSeq System as 87-base-pair reads. As for the authors' bioinformatics: A later analysis tallied tens of millions of unique TCR beta chains across the 666 repertoires, and about 12 million of those chains were shared by two or more donors. A nearest-neighbor algorithm error-corrected the raw reads and collapsed the reads into unique sequences, merging closely related sequences to remove PCR and sequencing errors. Alignment of CDR3 sequences to IMGT reference sequences was used to assign V, D and J gene segments. Each retained sequence needed at least a six-nucleotide match to both a V gene segment and a J gene segment. Rearrangements were classified as productive when the CDR3 lacked stop codons and remained in frame with V and J, and all other rearrangements were classified as non-productive. Following IMGT convention, CDR3 was defined as the stretch from the second conserved V-encoded cysteine to the conserved J-encoded phenylalanine. The earlier analysis of about 590 of the donors excluded sequences that lacked an unambiguous match to a single V gene segment. In an earlier analysis of 587 of the donors, V segments were called functional above 56.7% productive rearrangements and were called segregating when the between-donor standard deviation exceeded 5%. A statistical classification framework was developed to diagnose cytomegalovirus status using the catalog of TCR beta chain sequences. V and J gene assignment, in a later analysis, came from comparing TCR nucleotide sequences with IMGT/GENE-DB human TR gene sequences. Using the TCRdist pipeline, a later analysis assigned CDR3 sequences along with most-parsimonious VDJ recombination scenarios. In a later analysis, every TCR beta chain was defined by the combination of its CDR3 amino acid sequence and its V-gene family, and reads without a unique V-gene family were dropped. A later analysis removed nearly 600 highly shared, low-generation-probability nucleotide sequences to deal with suspected cross-contamination and a sequencing artifact. A later analysis calculated a clonal expansion index for each public chain from normalized within-repertoire ranks of inferred template counts. In a later analysis, generation probabilities were computed using a VDJ recombination model fitted to out-of-frame rearrangements, and the results were checked against IGoR. In a later analysis, hypergeometric tests were used to score TCR-TCR, TCR-HLA and TCR-CMV co-occurrence, with a repertoire-size bias correction applied to TCR pairs. False discovery rates were estimated in a later analysis by permuting HLA or CMV assignments 20 times. A later analysis grouped co-occurring TCRs with DBSCAN, adding TCRdist sequence similarity when clustering within HLA-allele-positive subsets. Repertoires with fewer than 30,000 or more than 120,000 public chains, plus five repertoires with anomalous nucleotide sharing, were excluded from co-occurrence clustering. TCRdb holds this immuneACCESS table with in-frame rearrangements only. Some clones are missing; in checked studies, unresolved V genes explain under half, and the rest has no known cause. That table gives V, J and clone size, and the DNA gave D and trimming. This sample comprises about 130,000 clones, roughly 88% of them detected only once. Of the sample, roughly 2.5% is held by the ten largest clones.

Regarding this clone: Its target antigen remains unknown. Base quality data are lacking; no much larger clone is found one base away.

The sequence was obtained from a man aged 50 to 60 in good health and CMV-seronegative. The chain links TRBV27 with TRBJ2-2; a tentative D call is TRBD2 (6 bases match). Sequenced sample: PBMCs. The nucleotides read TGTGCCAGCAGTTTAATACTCTTCGGGGGAACCGGGGAGCTGTTTTTT. This sequence encodes CASSLILFGGTGELFF.